The rows below give T cell receptor beta chains drawn from one sample of a study of T cell responses to AZD1222 COVID-19 vaccine. Clones were sequenced by immunoSEQ multiplex PCR, and TCRdb holds only the in-frame ones, with some missing. The sample has roughly 80,000 clones, roughly 90% seen once. The material was peripheral blood, obtained 28 days after the second AZD1222 dose. These receptor sequences come from an adult who received the AZD1222 COVID-19 vaccine. CDR3s include the opening cysteine and the closing phenylalanine or tryptophan. A D gene is named only where the DNA matches it firmly. The size field is filled for only some rows; it gives once, few, many or a size class.

>TRBJ2-7|NA|TRBV6-1|NA
CASTLGGSAYEQYF
TGTGCCAGCACCCTAGGAGGCAGTGCCTACGAGCAGTACTTC
>TRBJ1-1|NA|TRBV9|NA
CASSVGSYVGTEAFF
TGTGCCAGCAGCGTAGGAAGCTACGTGGGAACTGAAGCTTTCTTT
>TRBJ2-5|NA|TRBV5-1|NA
CASSAGWPDIQETQYF
TGCGCCAGCAGCGCGGGTTGGCCCGACATCCAAGAGACCCAGTACTTC
>TRBJ2-1|NA|TRBV24-1|NA
CATSDLQGGGPDRYNEQFF
TGTGCCACCAGTGATTTGCAAGGAGGGGGTCCGGACCGCTACAATGAGCAGTTCTTC
>TRBJ1-2|NA|TRBV9|NA
CASSPVEVRPGGYTF
TGTGCCAGCAGCCCAGTCGAAGTCAGACCGGGTGGCTACACCTTC
>TRBJ1-1|NA|TRBV12-3/TRBV12-4|NA
CASSRAEGTEAFF
TGTGCCAGCAGCCGGGCAGAAGGAACTGAAGCTTTCTTT
>TRBJ2-7|NA|TRBV5-1|NA
CASSNVRSYEQYF
TGCGCCAGCAGCAACGTTCGGTCCTACGAGCAGTACTTC
>TRBJ1-1|TRBD1|TRBV13|once
CASSSNRDRSEAFF
TGTGCCAGCAGCTCCAACCGGGACAGGAGTGAAGCTTTCTTT
>TRBJ2-7|TRBD2|TRBV7-8|once
CASSSLGAGAGTSGGYEQYF
TGTGCCAGCAGCTCATTAGGAGCAGGGGCCGGGACTAGCGGGGGCTACGAGCAGTACTTC
>TRBJ2-2|NA|TRBV10-3|NA
CAISDARGQNTGELFF
TGTGCCATCAGTGATGCTCGCGGACAGAACACCGGGGAGCTGTTTTTT
>TRBJ1-6|NA|TRBV4-3|NA
CASSETVTNSPLHF
TGCGCCAGCAGCGAGACAGTAACTAATTCACCCCTCCACTTT
>TRBJ1-3|NA|TRBV9|few
CASSPRGSSGNTIYF
TGTGCCAGCAGCCCCCGCGGGAGCTCTGGAAACACCATATATTTT
>TRBJ1-2|TRBD1|TRBV29-1|NA
CSVEFRDRNGYTF
TGCAGCGTTGAATTCAGGGACAGGAATGGCTACACCTTC
>TRBJ1-5|TRBD1|TRBV28|NA
CASREQGGRNQPQHF
TGTGCCAGCAGAGAACAGGGGGGGAGAAATCAGCCCCAGCATTTT
>TRBJ1-6|TRBD1|TRBV18|NA
CASSPWDRLGSPLHF
TGTGCCAGCTCGCCCTGGGACAGGTTAGGTTCACCCCTCCACTTT
>TRBJ2-4|NA|TRBV9|NA
CASSVALGRIAKNIQYF
TGTGCCAGCAGCGTAGCCCTGGGCCGGATAGCCAAAAACATTCAGTACTTC
>TRBJ1-2|NA|TRBV19|NA
CASSLDSFNYGYTF
TGTGCCAGTAGCCTGGACAGTTTCAACTATGGCTACACCTTC
>TRBJ2-7|NA|TRBV27|NA
CASSLSYTEQYF
TGTGCCAGCAGTTTATCTTATACCGAGCAGTACTTC
>TRBJ1-5|NA|TRBV11-2|NA
CASSLVSNQPQHF
TGTGCCAGCAGCTTAGTGTCCAATCAGCCCCAGCATTTT
>TRBJ2-7|NA|TRBV7-9|NA
CASSLAPVTDVYEQYF
TGTGCCAGCAGCTTAGCGCCGGTGACAGACGTCTACGAGCAGTACTTC
>TRBJ2-3|TRBD1|TRBV29-1|NA
CSAVDRARTDTQYF
TGCAGCGCCGTAGACAGGGCAAGAACAGATACGCAGTATTTT
>TRBJ1-1|NA|TRBV27|NA
CASSLGALNTEAFF
TGTGCCAGCAGTTTGGGAGCTTTAAACACTGAAGCTTTCTTT
>TRBJ2-5|TRBD2|TRBV7-3|NA
CASSRPTSGAQETQYF
TGTGCCAGCAGCCGTCCCACTAGCGGGGCACAAGAGACCCAGTACTTC
>TRBJ2-2|TRBD1|TRBV27|NA
CASRGTGLTTGELFF
TGTGCCAGCCGCGGGACAGGTTTAACAACCGGGGAGCTGTTTTTT
>TRBJ2-7|NA|TRBV3-1/TRBV3-2|NA
CASSPQQGPYEQYF
TGTGCCAGCAGCCCCCAGCAGGGGCCCTACGAGCAGTACTTC
>TRBJ2-1|TRBD1|TRBV7-8|NA
CASSRIEGGKGNEQFF
TGTGCCAGCAGCCGGATCGAAGGGGGCAAGGGCAATGAGCAGTTCTTC
>TRBJ1-1|NA|TRBV5-1|once
CASSRTENTEAFF
TGCGCCAGCAGCCGCACAGAGAACACTGAAGCTTTCTTT
>TRBJ1-1|NA|TRBV3-1/TRBV3-2|NA
CASSPRGGSEAFF
TGTGCCAGCAGCCCCCGAGGGGGGAGTGAAGCTTTCTTT
>TRBJ2-2|TRBD1|TRBV18|NA
CASSPRQGADTGELFF
TGTGCCAGCTCACCGCGACAGGGGGCGGACACCGGGGAGCTGTTTTTT